The 21 T cell receptor beta chains below come from one sample, sequenced in a study of control samples from healthy donors and cancer patients. Clones were sequenced by immunoSEQ multiplex PCR, and TCRdb holds only the in-frame ones, with some missing. The sample lists tens of thousands of clones; approximately 80% were seen once. The sequencing sample was made of blood. All receptors derive from a man between 65 and 85 years old in good health.

The V gene is TRBV14, the J gene TRBJ1-1, with a tentative D call TRBD1 (5 bases). CDR1 and CDR2 from the germline V gene are SGHDN and FVKESK. The CDR3 is made up of 14 amino acids. V dropped 6 bases and J dropped 5 bases, with 16 bases sitting between them. The CDR3 coding sequence is TGTGCCAGCAGGCCCAGTACCTCAGGGACTGAAGCTTTCTTT. This sequence encodes CASRPSTSGTEAFF. Together with reference TRBV14 and TRBJ1-1, the CDR3 gives the full variable domain: EAGVTQFPSHSVIEKGQTVTLRCDPISGHDNLYWYRRVMGKEIKFLLHFVKESKQDESGMPNNRFLAERTGGTYSTLKVQPAELEDSGVYFCASRPSTSGTEAFFGQGTRLTVV.

Details on this clone: The same CDR3 arises from other DNA sequences in this sample as well. DNA of the CDR3: TGTGCCAGCAGCTTAGGGGGGGGTTACGAGCAGTACTTC. Translated, it gives CASSLGGGYEQYF. The chain has TRBV7-2 and TRBJ2-7, with 7 bases lining up with TRBD2. Germline V gene lookup returns CDR1 SGHTA and CDR2 FQGNSA. This CDR3 is 13 amino acids long. Unmatched junction bases numbered 1, after V lost 1 base and J lost 4 bases.

The V and J genes are TRBV28 and TRBJ2-1; the D call may be TRBD1 or TRBD2 (5 bases each). In germline, CDR1 is MDHEN, CDR2 SYDVKM. The CDR3 length is 17 residues. V lost 4 bases to trimming and J lost 0 bases, with 16 bases between them. CDR3: CASSSGPRSSSYNEQFF. As DNA, the CDR3 is TGTGCCAGCAGTTCGGGACCGCGTTCGAGCTCCTACAATGAGCAGTTCTTC.

V and J are TRBV10-2 and TRBJ1-1; TRBD1 is a possible D gene (5 bases). The V end was cut by 2 bases, the J end by 6 bases, with 10 bases between. Per germline, CDR1 WSHSY and CDR2 SAAADI. The CDR3 extends over 13 amino acids. The CDR3 spells CASSESWGAEAFF. In DNA form, the CDR3 reads TGCGCCAGCAGTGAGAGTTGGGGCGCTGAAGCTTTCTTT.

The V and J genes are TRBV9 and TRBJ1-2; D not resolved. Trimming took 4 bases from V and 4 from J, leaving 17 bases between them. The CDR3 length is 15 residues. Germline assignment: CDR1 SGDLS and CDR2 YYNGEE. The CDR3 sequence is CASSPSGRGGYGYTF. The CDR3 coding sequence is TGTGCCAGCAGCCCGAGCGGGCGGGGAGGCTATGGCTACACCTTC.

The chain combines TRBV6-6 with TRBJ1-2; TRBD1 matches 8 bases. The CDR3 sequence is 13 residues long. V shed 2 bases, J shed 6 bases, and the junction held 2 bases outside the gene matches. The V gene's germline CDR1 is MNHNY and CDR2 SVGAGI (reference sequence). The DNA for the CDR3 is TGTGCCAGCAGTTACACAGGGGGGAATGGCTACACCTTC. This encodes CASSYTGGNGYTF.

This chain uses TRBV7-6 with TRBJ2-5; 10 bases match TRBD2. Per germline, CDR1 SGHVS and CDR2 FNYEAQ. This CDR3 region has 18 residues. The J segment lost 5 bases and the V segment lost 2 bases, leaving 14 bases of the junction unmatched. CDR3 nucleotides: TGTGCCAGCAGCTTACGTCATTCCGGGACTAGCGTAGGGGAGACCCAGTACTTC. Its protein is CASSLRHSGTSVGETQYF.

The chain carries TRBV11-2 and TRBJ1-2; weak D call: TRBD1 (6 bases). Germline CDR1 SGHAT, CDR2 FQNNGV. This CDR3 comprises 14 residues. Trimming stripped 5 bases from V and 2 bases from J, with 12 bases between. The DNA for the CDR3 is TGTGCCAGCAGCCGCGATAGGGGGAACTATGGCTACACCTTC. The encoded protein is CASSRDRGNYGYTF.

This chain links TRBV6-2 or TRBV6-3 with TRBJ2-4; TRBD1 matches 7 bases. CDR3 length: 14 amino acids. Germline V gives CDR1 MNHEY, CDR2 SVGEGT. Trimming removed 1 base from V and 3 bases from J; junction bases left unmatched: 0. The CDR3 region is CASSYWDSKNIQYF. CDR3 nucleotides: TGTGCCAGCAGTTACTGGGACAGCAAAAACATTCAGTACTTC.

The chain couples TRBV13 to TRBJ1-2; TRBD1 matches at 7 bases. This CDR3 is 15 amino acids long. Trimming took 5 bases from V and 0 from J; bases not matched to a gene: 6. CDR1 and CDR2 (germline): PRHDT, FYEKMQ (reference sequence). CDR3 bases: TGTGCCAGCAGCGTCGACAGGGAAGCTAACTATGGCTACACCTTC. Its protein product is CASSVDREANYGYTF.

Details on this clone: A junction end diverges from the germline sequence, so it may reflect a read error. This chain connects TRBV4-1 to TRBJ2-6; D is possibly TRBD1 or TRBD2 (6 bases each). This CDR3 has 14 residues. Germline V gives CDR1 MGHRA, CDR2 YSYEKL. DNA for the CDR3: TGCGCCAGCAGCCACCCCCTTGGAGGGGGGCCTGCGGCTTTC. Its protein product is CASSHPLGGGPAAF.

CDR3 region: CASSQGDSTDTQYF. The CDR3 coding sequence is TGCGCCAGCAGCCAAGGGGACTCTACAGATACGCAGTATTTT. The chain carries TRBV4-1 and TRBJ2-3, with D tentatively TRBD2 (6 bases). Trimming left V 1 base short and J 3 bases short, with 8 bases between. In germline, CDR1 is MGHRA, CDR2 YSYEKL. The CDR3 is made up of 14 amino acids.

The chain links TRBV5-4 to TRBJ2-3; D uncertain. The CDR3 extends over 13 amino acids. CDR1 is SGHNT, CDR2 YYREEE, per germline (reference sequence). Trimming shortened V by 2 bases and J by 6 bases, and 10 bases separated the two germline ends. The chain's CDR3 is CASSLGLEDTQYF. The CDR3 nucleotides read TGTGCCAGCAGCTTAGGTTTGGAGGATACGCAGTATTTT. Using reference TRBV5-4 and TRBJ2-3 for the parts outside the CDR3, the full variable domain is ETGVTQSPTHLIKTRGQQVTLRCSSQSGHNTVSWYQQALGQGPQFIFQYYREEENGRGNFPPRFSGLQFPNYSSELNVNALELDDSALYLCASSLGLEDTQYFGPGTRLTVL.

The chain joins TRBV6-6 to TRBJ2-7; D is unresolved. The CDR3 sequence is 16 residues long. Germline CDR1 MNHNY, CDR2 SVGAGI (reference sequence). V lost 5 bases and J lost 0, with 17 bases in between. The CDR3: CASSTRPTQPSYEQYF. The CDR3 nucleotides read TGTGCCAGCAGTACGAGACCCACCCAGCCCTCCTACGAGCAGTACTTC.

V and J are TRBV18 and TRBJ1-4; D is possibly TRBD1 (6 bases). The V and J ends lost 5 bases and 3 bases respectively, with 13 bases between them. Germline assignment: CDR1 KGHSH and CDR2 LQKENI. This CDR3 has 15 residues. CDR3 DNA: TGTGCCAGCTCAGCAAACAGGGTGCCTAATGAAAAACTGTTTTTT. It yields the protein CASSANRVPNEKLFF. Complete variable domain (other parts from reference TRBV18 and TRBJ1-4): NAGVMQNPRHLVRRRGQEARLRCSPMKGHSHVYWYRQLPEEGLKFMVYLQKENIIDESGMPKERFSAEFPKEGPSILRIQQVVRGDSAAYFCASSANRVPNEKLFFGSGTQLSVL.

V and J are TRBV28 and TRBJ2-7; a possible D gene is TRBD1 (6 bases). Deletions cut 2 bases from V and 2 bases from J, with 22 bases between. Germline V gene sequence: CDR1 MDHEN, CDR2 SYDVKM. The CDR3 length is 18 residues. CDR3 bases: TGTGCCAGCAGTTTACATTCTCAGGGACAACTTCCCCCCTACGAGCAGTACTTC. It translates to CASSLHSQGQLPPYEQYF.

V and J are TRBV11-3 and TRBJ2-7, with D maybe TRBD1 (6 bases). This CDR3 has 15 amino acids. V was trimmed by 6 bases and J by 2 bases, leaving 17 bases between them. Germline values: CDR1 SGHNT, CDR2 YENEEA. CDR3 bases: TGTGCCAGCAGTCAAGAACCAGGGGTGACCTACGAGCAGTACTTC. This translates into CASSQEPGVTYEQYF.

The chain is built from TRBV9 and TRBJ1-6; no definite D call. The CDR3 runs to 15 residues. Germline V CDR1 and CDR2: SGDLS, YYNGEE. Trimming removed 0 bases from V and 9 bases from J, with 13 bases in between. CDR3 bases: TGTGCCAGCAGCGTAGACCCCTCAACTGGTTCACCCCTCCACTTT. Its translation is CASSVDPSTGSPLHF.

The chain couples TRBV2 to TRBJ2-3, with 13 bases fitting TRBD2. The CDR3 has 22 amino acids. Germline loops: CDR1 SNHLY, CDR2 FYNNEI. With 2 bases clipped from V and 6 bases from J, the junction kept 23 bases outside the gene matches. The CDR3 loop is CASSEMVKYTSGGVMGEDTQYF. The CDR3 nucleotides are TGTGCCAGCAGTGAAATGGTGAAGTACACTAGCGGGGGGGTTATGGGCGAGGATACGCAGTATTTT.

By share, this clone counts as medium-sized. The chain links TRBV2 to TRBJ2-6, with D possibly being TRBD1 (7 bases). The V end was cut by 5 bases, the J end by 0 bases, with 14 bases between. This CDR3 spans 17 amino acids. Germline V gene lookup returns CDR1 SNHLY and CDR2 FYNNEI. CDR3 sequence reads: CASSPQGGRSGANVLTF. In nucleotides, the CDR3 is TGTGCCAGCAGTCCCCAGGGGGGCCGCTCTGGGGCCAACGTCCTGACTTTC.

This clone was counted between two and nine times. V usage is TRBV28 and J usage is TRBJ1-1; D possibly corresponds to TRBD1 (5 bases). Germline assignment: CDR1 MDHEN and CDR2 SYDVKM. CDR3 length equals 18 residues. The V end lost 4 bases, the J end lost 3 bases, and 24 bases lay between the germline ends. The CDR3 reads CASSSGRTYIIRDTEAFF. DNA of the CDR3: TGTGCCAGCAGTTCCGGGCGTACGTACATCATCAGGGACACTGAAGCTTTCTTT.